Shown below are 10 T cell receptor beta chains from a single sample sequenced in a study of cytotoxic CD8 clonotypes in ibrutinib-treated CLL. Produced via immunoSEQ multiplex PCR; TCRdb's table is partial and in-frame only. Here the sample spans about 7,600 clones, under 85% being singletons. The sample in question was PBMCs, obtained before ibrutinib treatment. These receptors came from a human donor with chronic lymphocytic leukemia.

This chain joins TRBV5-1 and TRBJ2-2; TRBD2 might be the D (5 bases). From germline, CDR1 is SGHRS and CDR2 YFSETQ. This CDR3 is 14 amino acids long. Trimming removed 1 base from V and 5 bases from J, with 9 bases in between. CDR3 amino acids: CASSLRLATGELFF. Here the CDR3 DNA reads TGCGCCAGCAGCTTGAGGCTAGCTACCGGGGAGCTGTTTTTT. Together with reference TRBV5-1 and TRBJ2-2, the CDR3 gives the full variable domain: KAGVTQTPRYLIKTRGQQVTLSCSPISGHRSVSWYQQTPGQGLQFLFEYFSETQRNKGNFPGRFSGRQFSNSRSEMNVSTLELGDSALYLCASSLRLATGELFFGEGSRLTVL.

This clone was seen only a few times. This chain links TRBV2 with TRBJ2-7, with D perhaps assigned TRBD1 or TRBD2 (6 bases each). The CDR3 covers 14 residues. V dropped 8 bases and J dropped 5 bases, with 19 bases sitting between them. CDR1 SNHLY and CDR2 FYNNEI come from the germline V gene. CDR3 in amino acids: CASGGRPPVDEQYF. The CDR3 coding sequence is TGTGCCAGCGGGGGGCGGCCCCCGGTGGACGAGCAGTACTTC.

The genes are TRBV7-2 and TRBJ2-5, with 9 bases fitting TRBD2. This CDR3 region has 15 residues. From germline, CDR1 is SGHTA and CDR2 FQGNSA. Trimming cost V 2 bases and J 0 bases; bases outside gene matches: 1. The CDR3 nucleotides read TGTGCCAGCAGCTTATCTAGCGGGAACCAAGAGACCCAGTACTTC. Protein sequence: CASSLSSGNQETQYF.

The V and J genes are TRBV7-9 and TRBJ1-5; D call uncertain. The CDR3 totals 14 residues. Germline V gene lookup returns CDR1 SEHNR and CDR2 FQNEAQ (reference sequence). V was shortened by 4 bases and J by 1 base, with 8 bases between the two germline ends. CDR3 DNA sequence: TGTGCCAGCAGCTCTGGTCGGAGCAATCAGCCCCAGCATTTT. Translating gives CASSSGRSNQPQHF.

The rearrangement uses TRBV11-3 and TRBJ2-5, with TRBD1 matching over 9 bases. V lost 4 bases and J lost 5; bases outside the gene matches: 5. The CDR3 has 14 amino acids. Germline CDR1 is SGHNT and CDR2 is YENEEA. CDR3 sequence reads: CASSSGTGRETQYF. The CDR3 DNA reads TGTGCCAGCAGCTCAGGGACAGGGAGGGAGACCCAGTACTTC. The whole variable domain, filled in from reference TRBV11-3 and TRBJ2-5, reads EAGVVQSPRYKIIEKKQPVAFWCNPISGHNTLYWYLQNLGQGPELLIRYENEEAVDDSQLPKDRFSAERLKGVDSTLKIQPAELGDSAVYLCASSSGTGRETQYFGPGTRLLVL.

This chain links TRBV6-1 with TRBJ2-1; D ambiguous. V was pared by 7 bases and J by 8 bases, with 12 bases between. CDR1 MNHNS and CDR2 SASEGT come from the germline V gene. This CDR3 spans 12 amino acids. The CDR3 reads CASKGRTDEQFF. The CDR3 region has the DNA TGTGCCAGCAAGGGCAGAACTGATGAGCAGTTCTTC.

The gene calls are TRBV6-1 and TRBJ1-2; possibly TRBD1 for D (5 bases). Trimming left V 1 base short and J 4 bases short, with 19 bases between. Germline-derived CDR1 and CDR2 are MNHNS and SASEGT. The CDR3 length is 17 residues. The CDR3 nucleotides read TGTGCCAGCAGTGAAGGAGGCCCCGGGAGGGGAATCTATGGCTACACCTTC. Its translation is CASSEGGPGRGIYGYTF.

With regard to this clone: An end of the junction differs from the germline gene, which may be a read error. The CDR3 nucleotides read TGTGCCAGCAGTTTAGAAGGCTTTGTGGAGGACTTC. Amino acid sequence: CASSLEGFVEDF. The chain has TRBV28 and TRBJ2-7; D may be TRBD2 (5 bases). The CDR3 spans 12 residues. Germline loops: CDR1 MDHEN, CDR2 SYDVKM.

CDR3 coding DNA: TGTGCCAGTAGTACACCGGGGGATTTGTCCCAAGAGACCCAGTACTTC. Translated: CASSTPGDLSQETQYF. V usage is TRBV19 and J usage is TRBJ2-5; TRBD2 is a possible D gene (6 bases). Per the germline V gene, CDR1 is LNHDA and CDR2 is SQIVND (reference sequence). The ends were cut back, 4 bases at V and 1 base at J, with 16 bases in the middle. This CDR3 has 16 residues.

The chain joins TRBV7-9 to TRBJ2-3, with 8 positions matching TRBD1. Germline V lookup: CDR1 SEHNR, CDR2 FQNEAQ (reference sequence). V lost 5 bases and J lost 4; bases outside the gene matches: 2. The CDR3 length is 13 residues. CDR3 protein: CASSPRGPDTQYF. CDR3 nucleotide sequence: TGTGCCAGCAGCCCCAGGGGGCCAGATACGCAGTATTTT.